The present TCR beta chain was sequenced within a study of blood T cell repertoires in COVID-19. Study details: Acute-phase and convalescent COVID-19 samples originated in the United States, Italy and Spain. PBMCs, B-cell-depleted T cells, or T cells provided the cDNA or gDNA that made up the material.

Per the study methods: Researchers report that nucleated cell counts were estimated from reference gene primer amplification. The data were produced by immunoSEQ multiplex PCR, yet TCRdb's version contains in-frame clones alone and is incomplete. The D gene and trimming were derived from the DNA, and the V and J assignments and clone size from that table. The sample has a few hundred thousand clones, approximately 86% seen once. Seattle participants joined during active infection and were tracked over time. Germline V lookup: CDR1 LGHNA, CDR2 YNFKEQ. The CDR3 is 15 amino acids. V gave up 1 base and J gave up 0 bases, with 6 bases separating them.

The chain has TRBV4-2 and TRBJ2-2; D is perhaps TRBD2 (5 bases). Sequences were obtained from peripheral blood. The TCR sequence derives from a woman aged 60 to 75 with COVID-19, enrolled during active disease. CDR3: CASSQGGTNTGELFF. DNA of the CDR3: TGTGCCAGCAGCCAAGGAGGGACGAACACCGGGGAGCTGTTTTTT.